Given below is one T cell receptor beta chain in context. Under the authors' procedure: Amplification of reference gene primers was used by the study to estimate nucleated cell counts. Sequencing was performed with immunoSEQ multiplex PCR; in TCRdb, only in-frame clones are kept and a portion is missing. That table supplies the V and J calls and clone size; D and trimming were determined from the DNA. The sample holds roughly 150,000 clones, 80% to 90% seen once. The sample belongs to a study of blood T cell repertoires in COVID-19. Study as a whole: Some COVID-19 samples were acute and others convalescent; all came from the United States, Italy and Spain. Sources were T cells, B-cell-depleted T cells, or PBMCs; the material itself was cDNA or gDNA.

The origin of this receptor is a man between 60 and 75 years old with acute or convalescent COVID-19. Specimen: peripheral blood.

The CDR3 is CASSLTGQSNQPQHF. In DNA form, the CDR3 reads TGTGCCAGCAGCCTAACTGGACAGAGCAATCAGCCCCAGCATTTT. The chain carries TRBV7-9 and TRBJ1-5; D perhaps matches TRBD1 (6 bases). Germline lookup yields CDR1 SEHNR and CDR2 FQNEAQ (reference sequence). The V end was cut by 5 bases, the J end by 1 base, with 12 bases between. CDR3 length: 15 residues. Full variable domain (rest looked up from reference TRBV7-9 and TRBJ1-5): DTGVSQNPRHKITKRGQNVTFRCDPISEHNRLYWYRQTLGQGPEFLTYFQNEAQLEKSRLLSDRFSAERPKGSFSTLEIQRTEQGDSAMYLCASSLTGQSNQPQHFGDGTRLSIL.